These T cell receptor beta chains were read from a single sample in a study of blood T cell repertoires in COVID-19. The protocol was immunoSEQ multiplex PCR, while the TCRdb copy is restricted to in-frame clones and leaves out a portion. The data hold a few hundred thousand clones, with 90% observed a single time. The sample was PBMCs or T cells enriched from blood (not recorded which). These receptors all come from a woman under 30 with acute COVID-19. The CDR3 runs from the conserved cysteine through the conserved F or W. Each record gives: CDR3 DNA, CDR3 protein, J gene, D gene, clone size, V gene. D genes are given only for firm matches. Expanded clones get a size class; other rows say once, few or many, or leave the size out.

TGTGTCAGCAGCTTGCGGGGCTTGGCCAATGAGCAGTTCTTC	CVSSLRGLANEQFF	TRBJ2-1	.	.	TRBV7-8
TGTGCCAGCAGCACGACTAGCGTGGGTGAGCAGTTCTTC	CASSTTSVGEQFF	TRBJ2-1	TRBD2	many	TRBV7-3
TGCAGCGTCGGTGACAGGGACCATAATGGCTACACCTTC	CSVGDRDHNGYTF	TRBJ1-2	TRBD1	few	TRBV29-1
TGTGCCGCCAGCCCGCTCGGCGGTGAGCAGTTCTTC	CAASPLGGEQFF	TRBJ2-1	.	.	TRBV6-5
TGTGCCAGCAGCGTGGTCTCTAGCGGAAACACCGGGGAGCTGTTTTTT	CASSVVSSGNTGELFF	TRBJ2-2	TRBD2	.	TRBV9
TGCGCCAGCAGCGAAAGGACAGGATGGTATTCACCCCTCCACTTT	CASSERTGWYSPLHF	TRBJ1-6	TRBD1	.	TRBV5-1
TGTGCCAGCAGCTTTGGGGACATCTATGGCTACACCTTC	CASSFGDIYGYTF	TRBJ1-2	.	few	TRBV5-6
TGTGCCAGCAGCAAAGCCCGCCGGACAGCGGATACGCAGTATTTT	CASSKARRTADTQYF	TRBJ2-3	.	.	TRBV21-1
TGTGCCAGCAGTTACCAGGGTTCGACTAATGAAAAACTGTTTTTT	CASSYQGSTNEKLFF	TRBJ1-4	.	.	TRBV6-5
TGCGCCAGCAGTGGACAGATTAATGAAAAACTGTTTTTT	CASSGQINEKLFF	TRBJ1-4	.	.	TRBV10-1
TGTGCCAGCCAGGGGACTACAATCGGGGAGACCCAGTACTTC	CASQGTTIGETQYF	TRBJ2-5	.	.	TRBV28
TGTGCCAGTAGTTCCCTAGGGGTTGCGGCCACTGAAGCTTTCTTT	CASSSLGVAATEAFF	TRBJ1-1	.	.	TRBV19
TGTGCCAGCAGACCAGGGGTAGCAGGCAATCAGCCCCAGCATTTT	CASRPGVAGNQPQHF	TRBJ1-5	.	.	TRBV2
TGTGCCAGCAGTTTATCAATTACATACACTGAAGCTTTCTTT	CASSLSITYTEAFF	TRBJ1-1	.	few	TRBV27
TGTGCCAGCTCACCAGCGAATGCGGGCACTGAAGCTTTCTTT	CASSPANAGTEAFF	TRBJ1-1	.	.	TRBV18
TGTGCCAGTAGTACACCCCGGGACAGGGGTGACACTGAAGCTTTCTTT	CASSTPRDRGDTEAFF	TRBJ1-1	TRBD1	.	TRBV19
TGCGCCAGCAGCCCTGGACTAGCGGGAGGGCCGGGTGAGCAGTTCTTC	CASSPGLAGGPGEQFF	TRBJ2-1	TRBD2	.	TRBV4-1
TGTGCCTGGAGCCCACGGGGGGGAGCTGGCTACGAGCAGTACTTC	CAWSPRGGAGYEQYF	TRBJ2-7	TRBD2	.	TRBV30
TGTGCCAGCAGCGGAGGGAGCGACTCCTACAATGAGCAGTTCTTC	CASSGGSDSYNEQFF	TRBJ2-1	.	.	TRBV9
TGTGCCAGCAAGAGGGTCAGGGATCTGGAGGGCGAGCAGTACTTC	CASKRVRDLEGEQYF	TRBJ2-7	.	.	TRBV6-5
TGTGCCACCAGTGACCCAGGCTCCACCCCGCCGTATGGCTACACCTTC	CATSDPGSTPPYGYTF	TRBJ1-2	.	.	TRBV24-1
TGTGCCATTACTAGCGGTTACACAGATACGCAGTATTTT	CAITSGYTDTQYF	TRBJ2-3	TRBD2	.	TRBV10-3
TGTGCCAGCAGTTCGGGGGGGGTAGGCGGCTACACCTTC	CASSSGGVGGYTF	TRBJ1-2	.	.	TRBV27
TGTGCCAGCAGCCCCAAAGAGAGGCCCGACGAGCAGTACTTC	CASSPKERPDEQYF	TRBJ2-7	.	.	TRBV11-2
TGTGCCAGCAGCACTGATAGCGGGATGCTGCAGTTCTTC	CASSTDSGMLQFF	TRBJ2-1	TRBD2	.	TRBV11-3
TGTGCCAGCAGCTTAGAGGGGACAGGGGAAGATACGCAGTATTTT	CASSLEGTGEDTQYF	TRBJ2-3	TRBD1	.	TRBV7-9
TGCGCCAGCAGCTTGGACGACAGGGGGCAAGAGACCCAGTACTTC	CASSLDDRGQETQYF	TRBJ2-5	TRBD1	once	TRBV5-1
TGTGCCAGCAGCTCAAGACGGGGTGGCTACACCTTC	CASSSRRGGYTF	TRBJ1-2	.	few	TRBV7-9
TGTGCCAGCAGCTTAAACCCTAAAGAGACCCAGTACTTC	CASSLNPKETQYF	TRBJ2-5	.	.	TRBV11-3
TGTGCCAGCAGTCACGACAGGGGGGGAGAGACCCAGTACTTC	CASSHDRGGETQYF	TRBJ2-5	TRBD1	.	TRBV2
TGTGCCAGCAGCCCAGCGGGAGGAGCCACCTACGAGCAGTACTTC	CASSPAGGATYEQYF	TRBJ2-7	TRBD2	.	TRBV7-3
TGTGCCAGTAGTTTGGCGGGAAGCTCCTACGAGCAGTACTTC	CASSLAGSSYEQYF	TRBJ2-7	.	few	TRBV19
TGTGCCTGGACCGGGACAGGCCCCTACGAGCAGTACTTC	CAWTGTGPYEQYF	TRBJ2-7	TRBD1	.	TRBV30
TGTGCCAGCTCACCCCCTTGGACAGGGCCAAATGGCTACACCTTC	CASSPPWTGPNGYTF	TRBJ1-2	TRBD1	.	TRBV18
TGTGCCAGCAGATCTAGCTGGACAGCGTACAATGAGCAGTTCTTC	CASRSSWTAYNEQFF	TRBJ2-1	.	.	TRBV7-6
TGTGCCAGCAGCTTAGGTTCCTTCAATCAGCCCCAGCATTTT	CASSLGSFNQPQHF	TRBJ1-5	.	.	TRBV7-9
TGCGCCAGCAGCCAAGGCTTGGACAGGATTGAAGCTTTCTTT	CASSQGLDRIEAFF	TRBJ1-1	TRBD1	.	TRBV4-1
TGCGCCAGCAGCCCAGGACAGGGCCACTTCTCTGGAAACACCATATATTTT	CASSPGQGHFSGNTIYF	TRBJ1-3	TRBD1	.	TRBV5-1
TGTGCCAGCAGTTCCGGGACAGGGGCCTCACCCCTCCACTTT	CASSSGTGASPLHF	TRBJ1-6	TRBD1	.	TRBV27
TGTGCCATCAAGTACAGTGATTTATACAATGAGCAGTTCTTC	CAIKYSDLYNEQFF	TRBJ2-1	.	once	TRBV10-3
TGTGCCAGCAGTGAAGCAAGAGGCGCTGGAAACACCATATATTTT	CASSEARGAGNTIYF	TRBJ1-3	.	.	TRBV6-1
TGTGCCACTTCCGACAGGGGACGCTCTCGCGGGAACATTCAGTACTTC	CATSDRGRSRGNIQYF	TRBJ2-4	TRBD1	.	TRBV19
TGTGCCAGCAGTGCTGAACCGGACACTGAAGCTTTCTTT	CASSAEPDTEAFF	TRBJ1-1	.	.	TRBV6-4
TGTGCCAGCAGCTTGACTGACAGGGACTACGAGCAGTACTTC	CASSLTDRDYEQYF	TRBJ2-7	TRBD1	.	TRBV11-1
TGTGCCTGGGGTCTACAGGGGGCGAACACTGAAGCTTTCTTT	CAWGLQGANTEAFF	TRBJ1-1	TRBD1	.	TRBV30
TGCAGCGTTAGATCTAGCGGGAGTACAGATACGCAGTATTTT	CSVRSSGSTDTQYF	TRBJ2-3	TRBD2	.	TRBV29-1
TGTGCCAGCAGTTGGGGGACAGGGGTGAACACTGAAGCTTTCTTT	CASSWGTGVNTEAFF	TRBJ1-1	TRBD1	.	TRBV6-5
TGCAGCGTTGCCGGGACAGAGAACACTGAAGCTTTCTTT	CSVAGTENTEAFF	TRBJ1-1	TRBD1	.	TRBV29-1
TGTGCCAGCAGCTTGGCGGGGTCAGGGGGCAGAGACTATGGCTACACCTTC	CASSLAGSGGRDYGYTF	TRBJ1-2	TRBD1	.	TRBV5-4
TGTGCCAGCTCACCACCGGGACTAGCGGGAGTAAATAATGAGCAGTTCTTC	CASSPPGLAGVNNEQFF	TRBJ2-1	TRBD2	.	TRBV18
TGTGCCAGCAGTTTAGGCCGCGGGGGAGCCTACGAGCAGTACTTC	CASSLGRGGAYEQYF	TRBJ2-7	TRBD2	.	TRBV27
TGTGCCAGCCGAGGGACTAGCGTAGATACGCAGTATTTT	CASRGTSVDTQYF	TRBJ2-3	TRBD2	.	TRBV28
TGTGCCACCAGTCGAGCAACAGATACGCAGTATTTT	CATSRATDTQYF	TRBJ2-3	.	.	TRBV24-1
TGTGCCAGCAGGACTTCGGGTACAATCTATGGCTACACCTTC	CASRTSGTIYGYTF	TRBJ1-2	.	.	TRBV28
TGTGCCAGCAGCCTCCGTGGTAGCGGTGATACGCAGTATTTT	CASSLRGSGDTQYF	TRBJ2-3	.	.	TRBV11-3
TGTGCCAGCAGTGGTAGGGGACAGAGTTCACCCCTCCACTTT	CASSGRGQSSPLHF	TRBJ1-6	TRBD1	.	TRBV2
TGTGCCAGCTCACCGAGGATGGGAGTTACCTACGAGCAGTACTTC	CASSPRMGVTYEQYF	TRBJ2-7	.	.	TRBV18
TGTGCCAGCAGTTACTCAAGACAGGGCACCAATGAGCAGTTCTTC	CASSYSRQGTNEQFF	TRBJ2-1	TRBD1	.	TRBV6-6
TGTGCCAGCAGTTCGTCAGGGTCTCACTATGGCTACACCTTC	CASSSSGSHYGYTF	TRBJ1-2	.	.	TRBV28